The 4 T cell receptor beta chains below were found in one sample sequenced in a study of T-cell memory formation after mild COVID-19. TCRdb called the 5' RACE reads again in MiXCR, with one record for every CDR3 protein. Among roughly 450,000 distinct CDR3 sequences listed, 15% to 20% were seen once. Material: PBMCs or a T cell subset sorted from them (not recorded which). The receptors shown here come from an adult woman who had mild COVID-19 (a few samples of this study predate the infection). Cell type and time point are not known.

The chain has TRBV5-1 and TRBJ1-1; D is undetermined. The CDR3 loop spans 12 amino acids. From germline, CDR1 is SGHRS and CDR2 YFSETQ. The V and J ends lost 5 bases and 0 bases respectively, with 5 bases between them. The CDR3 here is CASREVNTEAFF. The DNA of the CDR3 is TGCGCCAGCAGGGAAGTGAACACTGAAGCTTTCTTT.

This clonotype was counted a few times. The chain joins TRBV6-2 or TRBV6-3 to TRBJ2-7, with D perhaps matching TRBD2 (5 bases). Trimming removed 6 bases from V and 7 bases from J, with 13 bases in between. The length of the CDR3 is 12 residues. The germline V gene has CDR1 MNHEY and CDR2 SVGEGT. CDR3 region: CASRDFSGEQYF. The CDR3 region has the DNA TGTGCCAGCAGGGACTTTTCGGGGGAGCAGTACTTC.

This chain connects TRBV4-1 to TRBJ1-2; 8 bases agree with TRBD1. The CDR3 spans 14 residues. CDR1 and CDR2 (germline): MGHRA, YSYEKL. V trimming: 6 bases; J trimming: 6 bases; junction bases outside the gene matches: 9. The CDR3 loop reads CASRRQGAADGYTF. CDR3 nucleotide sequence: TGCGCCAGCAGGCGGCAGGGGGCGGCGGATGGCTACACCTTC.

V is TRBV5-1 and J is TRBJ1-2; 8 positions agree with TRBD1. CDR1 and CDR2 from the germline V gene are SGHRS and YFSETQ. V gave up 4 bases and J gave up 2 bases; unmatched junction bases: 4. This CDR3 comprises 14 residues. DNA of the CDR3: TGCGCCAGCAGCGGAGGACAGGGAAACTATGGCTACACCTTC. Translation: CASSGGQGNYGYTF.